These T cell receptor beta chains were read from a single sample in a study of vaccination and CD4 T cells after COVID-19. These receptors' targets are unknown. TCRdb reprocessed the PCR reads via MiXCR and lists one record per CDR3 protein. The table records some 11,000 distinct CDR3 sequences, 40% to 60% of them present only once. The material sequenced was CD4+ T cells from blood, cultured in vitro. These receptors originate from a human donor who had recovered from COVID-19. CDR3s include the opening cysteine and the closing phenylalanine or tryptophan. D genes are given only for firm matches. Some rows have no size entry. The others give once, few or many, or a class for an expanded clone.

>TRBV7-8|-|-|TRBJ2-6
CASSFVAATWVLTF
TGTGCCAGCAGCTTCGTAGCAGCTACTTGGGTCCTGACTTTC
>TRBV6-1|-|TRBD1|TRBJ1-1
CASHRGANTEAFF
TGTGCCAGCCACAGGGGGGCGAACACTGAAGCTTTCTTT
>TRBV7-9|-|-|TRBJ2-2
CASSLMSTVNTGELFF
TGTGCCAGCAGCTTAATGTCGACCGTGAACACCGGGGAGCTGTTTTTT
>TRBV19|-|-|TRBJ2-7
CASSTLGAESYEQYF
TGTGCCAGTAGTACCCTAGGTGCGGAATCCTACGAGCAGTACTTC
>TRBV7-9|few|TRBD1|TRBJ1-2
CASSSPRGQGAQGYTF
TGTGCCAGCAGCTCCCCCCGGGGACAGGGGGCGCAAGGCTACACCTTC
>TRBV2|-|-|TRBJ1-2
CASSSGPSPSGRNGYTF
TGTGCCAGCAGTTCCGGGCCATCCCCCTCCGGCCGCAATGGCTACACCTTC
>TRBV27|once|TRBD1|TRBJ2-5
CASYPAGGRETQYF
TGTGCCAGCTACCCGGCAGGGGGAAGGGAGACCCAGTACTTC
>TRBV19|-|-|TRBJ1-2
CASSIGGSSGYTF
TGTGCCAGTAGTATCGGGGGGTCGAGCGGCTACACCTTC
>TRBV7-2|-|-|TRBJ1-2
CASSLVEKDYYGYTF
TGTGCCAGCAGCTTAGTTGAGAAGGATTACTATGGCTACACCTTC
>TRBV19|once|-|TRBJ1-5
CASSQGYSNQPQHF
TGTGCCAGTAGTCAGGGGTATAGCAATCAGCCCCAGCATTTT
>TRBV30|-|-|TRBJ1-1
CAWSHEPGPRWVTEAFF
TGTGCCTGGAGTCACGAACCGGGCCCGCGGTGGGTCACTGAAGCTTTCTTT
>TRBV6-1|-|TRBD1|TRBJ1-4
CASSATGQGYEKLFF
TGTGCCAGCAGCGCCACGGGACAGGGATACGAAAAACTGTTTTTT
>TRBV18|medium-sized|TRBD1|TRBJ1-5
CASSPVDREGQPQHF
TGTGCCAGCTCGCCCGTCGACAGGGAGGGTCAGCCCCAGCATTTT
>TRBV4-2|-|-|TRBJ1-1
CASSQGRTNTEAFF
TGTGCCAGCAGCCAAGGACGGACGAACACTGAAGCTTTCTTT
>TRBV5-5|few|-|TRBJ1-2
CASSRNWADAINGYTF
TGTGCCAGCAGCCGGAACTGGGCAGATGCAATAAATGGCTACACCTTC
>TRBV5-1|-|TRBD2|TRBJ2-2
CASSSLAGLTGELFF
TGCGCCAGCAGCTCGCTAGCGGGACTCACCGGGGAGCTGTTTTTT
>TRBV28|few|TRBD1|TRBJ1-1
CASSLGDRVYTEAFF
TGTGCCAGCAGTTTGGGTGACAGGGTTTACACTGAAGCTTTCTTT
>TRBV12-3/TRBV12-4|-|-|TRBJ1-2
CASRSTGSYGYTF
TGTGCCAGCAGGTCTACAGGGTCCTATGGCTACACCTTC
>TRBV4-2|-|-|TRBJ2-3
CASSQVSSGGNGGDTQYF
TGTGCCAGCAGCCAAGTTAGTAGCGGAGGCAACGGCGGGGATACGCAGTATTTT
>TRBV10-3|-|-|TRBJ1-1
CAISGRDEAFF
TGTGCCATCAGTGGCAGGGATGAAGCTTTCTTT
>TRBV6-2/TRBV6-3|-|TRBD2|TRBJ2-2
CASTGWASGRRGTGELFF
TGTGCCAGCACCGGCTGGGCTAGCGGGAGACGGGGGACCGGGGAGCTGTTTTTT
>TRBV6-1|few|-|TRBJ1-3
CATSRGGSGNTIYF
TGTGCCACCTCAAGGGGGGGCTCTGGAAACACCATATATTTT
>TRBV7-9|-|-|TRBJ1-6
CASSFTRGYNSPLHF
TGTGCCAGCAGCTTTACCCGGGGCTATAATTCACCCCTCCACTTT
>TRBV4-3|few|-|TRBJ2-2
CASSQLGSARGRGTGELFF
TGCGCCAGCAGCCAGTTAGGGTCGGCTAGGGGGAGAGGAACCGGGGAGCTGTTTTTT
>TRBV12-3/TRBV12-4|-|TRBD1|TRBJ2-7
CASSSRQGREQYF
TGTGCCAGCAGTTCCCGACAGGGGCGAGAGCAGTACTTC
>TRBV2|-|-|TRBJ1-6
CVSSEEYSQGNSPLHF
TGTGTCAGCAGTGAAGAGTACTCTCAGGGAAATTCACCCCTCCACTTT
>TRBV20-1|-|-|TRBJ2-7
CSARSGTVPYEQYF
TGCAGTGCTAGGAGCGGGACAGTTCCCTACGAGCAGTACTTC
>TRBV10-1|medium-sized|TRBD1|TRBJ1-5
CASSADRGPPKPQHF
TGCGCCAGCAGTGCCGATAGGGGGCCCCCAAAGCCCCAGCATTTT
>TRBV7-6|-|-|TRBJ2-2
CASSLRNTGELFF
TGTGCCAGCAGCTTAAGAAACACCGGGGAGCTGTTTTTT
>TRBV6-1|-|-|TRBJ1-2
CASAFGMNYGYTF
TGTGCCAGCGCCTTTGGAATGAACTATGGCTACACCTTC
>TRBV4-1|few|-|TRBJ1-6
CASSQDSQGISPLHF
TGCGCCAGCAGCCAAGATTCGCAGGGAATTTCACCCCTCCACTTT
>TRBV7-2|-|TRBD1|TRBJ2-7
CASSQIPMTGTGGYEQYF
TGTGCCAGCAGCCAAATACCAATGACCGGGACAGGGGGCTACGAGCAGTACTTC
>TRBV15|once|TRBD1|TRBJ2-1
CATSRDTGGYNEQFF
TGTGCCACCAGCAGAGATACAGGGGGGTACAATGAGCAGTTCTTC
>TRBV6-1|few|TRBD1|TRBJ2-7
CATDRDRGYEQYF
TGTGCCACAGATCGGGACAGGGGGTACGAGCAGTACTTC
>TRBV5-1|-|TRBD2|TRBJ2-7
CASSPGLRAGEQYF
TGCGCCAGCAGCCCGGGACTACGGGCGGGCGAGCAGTACTTC
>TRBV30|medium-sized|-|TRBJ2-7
CAWSVSYRHEQYF
TGTGCCTGGAGTGTAAGCTACAGGCACGAGCAGTACTTC
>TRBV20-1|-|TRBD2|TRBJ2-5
CSARDLAGTFEETQYF
TGCAGTGCTAGAGATCTAGCGGGAACATTTGAAGAGACCCAGTACTTC
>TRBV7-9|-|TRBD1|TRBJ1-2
CASSPLRDRGLNGYTF
TGTGCCAGCAGCCCTCTCCGGGACAGGGGGCTAAATGGCTACACCTTC
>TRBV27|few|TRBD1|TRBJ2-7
CASRRPGQPYEQYF
TGTGCCAGCAGGAGACCGGGACAGCCCTACGAGCAGTACTTC
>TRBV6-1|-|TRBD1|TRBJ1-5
CASSATGVSQPQHF
TGTGCCAGCAGTGCAACAGGGGTTAGCCAGCCCCAGCATTTT
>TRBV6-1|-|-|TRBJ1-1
CASTPSTMNTEAFF
TGTGCCAGCACCCCGTCGACAATGAACACTGAAGCTTTCTTT
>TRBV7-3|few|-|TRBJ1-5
CASSLERAQPQHF
TGTGCCAGCAGCTTAGAACGGGCTCAGCCCCAGCATTTT
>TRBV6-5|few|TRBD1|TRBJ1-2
CASSFRQGGYTF
TGTGCCAGCAGTTTTAGACAGGGAGGCTACACCTTC
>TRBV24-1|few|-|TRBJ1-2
CATSDPQYNYGYTF
TGTGCCACCAGTGATCCGCAGTACAACTATGGCTACACCTTC
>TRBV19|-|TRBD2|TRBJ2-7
CASSIRLAGPYEQYF
TGTGCCAGTAGTATTCGGCTAGCGGGCCCCTACGAGCAGTACTTC
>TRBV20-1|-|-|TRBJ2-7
CSASSPGSPSYEQYF
TGCAGTGCTAGCTCTCCCGGTTCGCCCTCCTACGAGCAGTACTTC
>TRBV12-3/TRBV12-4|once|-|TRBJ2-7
CASGDIPYEQYF
TGTGCCAGCGGGGACATCCCCTACGAGCAGTACTTC
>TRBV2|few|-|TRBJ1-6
CASSQTGTANSPLHF
TGTGCCAGCTCCCAAACCGGGACGGCTAATTCACCCCTCCACTTT
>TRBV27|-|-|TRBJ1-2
CASRVTGSPYGYTF
TGTGCCAGCAGGGTTACAGGGTCACCCTATGGCTACACCTTC
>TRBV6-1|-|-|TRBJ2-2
CASSQTRGNTGELFF
TGTGCCAGCAGTCAGACCCGAGGAAACACCGGGGAGCTGTTTTTT
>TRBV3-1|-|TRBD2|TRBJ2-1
CASSQATSGRGREQFF
TGTGCCAGCAGCCAAGCGACTAGCGGGAGGGGTAGAGAGCAGTTCTTC
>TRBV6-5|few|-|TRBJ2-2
CASSYRGVTGELFF
TGTGCCAGCAGTTACCGAGGTGTCACCGGGGAGCTGTTTTTT
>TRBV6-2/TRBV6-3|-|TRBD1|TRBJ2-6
CASSTGQTRAGANVLTF
TGTGCCAGCAGTACGGGACAGACTCGCGCTGGGGCCAACGTCCTGACTTTC
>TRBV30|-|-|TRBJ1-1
CAWRHRDTEAFF
TGTGCCTGGAGGCACAGGGACACTGAAGCTTTCTTT
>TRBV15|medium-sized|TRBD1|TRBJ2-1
CATSSDLGQGWNEQFF
TGTGCCACCAGCAGTGATTTGGGACAGGGGTGGAATGAGCAGTTCTTC